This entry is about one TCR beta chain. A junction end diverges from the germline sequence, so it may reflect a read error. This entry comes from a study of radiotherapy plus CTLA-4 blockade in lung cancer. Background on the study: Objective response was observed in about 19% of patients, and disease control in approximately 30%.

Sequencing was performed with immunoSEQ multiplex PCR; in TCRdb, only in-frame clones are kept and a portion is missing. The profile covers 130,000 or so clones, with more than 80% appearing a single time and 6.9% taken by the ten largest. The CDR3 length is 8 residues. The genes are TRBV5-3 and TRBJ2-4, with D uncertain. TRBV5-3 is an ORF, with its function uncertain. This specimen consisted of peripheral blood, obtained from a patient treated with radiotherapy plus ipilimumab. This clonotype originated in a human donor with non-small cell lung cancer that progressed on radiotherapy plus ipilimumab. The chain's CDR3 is CARRGQNF. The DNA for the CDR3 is TGTGCCAGAAGAGGCCAAAACTTC.